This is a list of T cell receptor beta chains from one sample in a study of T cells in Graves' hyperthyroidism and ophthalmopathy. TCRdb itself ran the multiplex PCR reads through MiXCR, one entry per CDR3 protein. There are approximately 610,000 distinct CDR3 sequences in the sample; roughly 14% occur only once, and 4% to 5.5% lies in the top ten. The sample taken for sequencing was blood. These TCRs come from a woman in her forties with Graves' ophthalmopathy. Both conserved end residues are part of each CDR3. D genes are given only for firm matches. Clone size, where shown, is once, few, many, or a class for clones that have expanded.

CDR3 DNA: TGCGCCAGCAGCTCCAACAACAGGGCTTCGAACACTGAAGCTTTCTTT; CDR3 protein: CASSSNNRASNTEAFF; clone size: .; J gene: TRBJ1-1; CDR3 length: 16; D gene: .; V gene: TRBV5-1
CDR3 DNA: TGCAGCGCTAGGACCGCTAGCGTCCGCGAGCAGTACTTC; CDR3 protein: CSARTASVREQYF; clone size: many; J gene: TRBJ2-7; CDR3 length: 13; D gene: .; V gene: TRBV29-1
CDR3 DNA: TGTGCCGGCCAGGACGACCTCAATCAGCCCCAGCATTTT; CDR3 protein: CAGQDDLNQPQHF; clone size: many; J gene: TRBJ1-5; CDR3 length: 13; D gene: .; V gene: TRBV6-1
CDR3 DNA: TGCAGCGTTGAGGGCGGTGTAGTAAACACTGAAGCTTTCTTT; CDR3 protein: CSVEGGVVNTEAFF; clone size: many; J gene: TRBJ1-1; CDR3 length: 14; D gene: .; V gene: TRBV29-1
CDR3 DNA: TGTGCCAGCAGCTTAGAGGTGGCCACTCGAGGGGAAAAACTGTTTTTT; CDR3 protein: CASSLEVATRGEKLFF; clone size: few; J gene: TRBJ1-4; CDR3 length: 16; D gene: .; V gene: TRBV11-1
CDR3 DNA: TGTGCCAGTAGTATTGGGGGAACTTCATCCTACGAGCAGTACTTC; CDR3 protein: CASSIGGTSSYEQYF; clone size: .; J gene: TRBJ2-7; CDR3 length: 15; D gene: .; V gene: TRBV19
CDR3 DNA: TGCGCCAGCAGCTTGGATGCGGGGGGGTTCGGGGGCTACACCTTC; CDR3 protein: CASSLDAGGFGGYTF; clone size: few; J gene: TRBJ1-2; CDR3 length: 15; D gene: .; V gene: TRBV5-1
CDR3 DNA: TGTGCCAGCAGCTTCGAACAGGGGGTCGGCCACACTGAAGCTTTCTTT; CDR3 protein: CASSFEQGVGHTEAFF; clone size: .; J gene: TRBJ1-1; CDR3 length: 16; D gene: TRBD1; V gene: TRBV11-1
CDR3 DNA: TGTGCCAGCAGACCCGGGAACCCAAGTTCCTACGAGCAGTACTTC; CDR3 protein: CASRPGNPSSYEQYF; clone size: .; J gene: TRBJ2-7; CDR3 length: 15; D gene: .; V gene: TRBV2
CDR3 DNA: TGTGCCACCATCCTTTCGACAGACTCTGGAAACACCATATATTTT; CDR3 protein: CATILSTDSGNTIYF; clone size: many; J gene: TRBJ1-3; CDR3 length: 15; D gene: .; V gene: TRBV15
CDR3 DNA: TGTGCCAGTAGTACCAAAACTAGCGGGAGAAAGGGAGATACGCAGTATTTT; CDR3 protein: CASSTKTSGRKGDTQYF; clone size: .; J gene: TRBJ2-3; CDR3 length: 17; D gene: TRBD2; V gene: TRBV19
CDR3 DNA: TGCAGCGTTGAAATGAACACTGAAGCTTTCTTT; CDR3 protein: CSVEMNTEAFF; clone size: .; J gene: TRBJ1-1; CDR3 length: 11; D gene: .; V gene: TRBV29-1
CDR3 DNA: TGTGCCAGCAGCATGCCCCCAGCGGGGCCCTACGAGCAGTACTTC; CDR3 protein: CASSMPPAGPYEQYF; clone size: many; J gene: TRBJ2-7; CDR3 length: 15; D gene: TRBD2; V gene: TRBV7-8
CDR3 DNA: TGTGCCACCAGAGGGTTAGGACAGGGATTCCTCTACGAGCAGTACTTC; CDR3 protein: CATRGLGQGFLYEQYF; clone size: many; J gene: TRBJ2-7; CDR3 length: 16; D gene: TRBD1; V gene: TRBV15
CDR3 DNA: TGTGCCAGCAGTGTAAGGAGGGGGCTAACTGAAGCTTTCTTT; CDR3 protein: CASSVRRGLTEAFF; clone size: once; J gene: TRBJ1-1; CDR3 length: 14; D gene: TRBD1; V gene: TRBV6-1
CDR3 DNA: TGTGCCAGCAGTCCCGTAGCGGGAGAGCAGTACTTC; CDR3 protein: CASSPVAGEQYF; clone size: few; J gene: TRBJ2-7; CDR3 length: 12; D gene: TRBD2; V gene: TRBV28
CDR3 DNA: TGTGCCAGCAGACATAGCGGGGGGTTAGAGACCCAGTACTTC; CDR3 protein: CASRHSGGLETQYF; clone size: .; J gene: TRBJ2-5; CDR3 length: 14; D gene: TRBD2; V gene: TRBV12-3/TRBV12-4
CDR3 DNA: TGTGCCAGCAGTTTGCGGGGCTCCTCTGGAAACACCATATATTTT; CDR3 protein: CASSLRGSSGNTIYF; clone size: many; J gene: TRBJ1-3; CDR3 length: 15; D gene: .; V gene: TRBV27
CDR3 DNA: TGTGCCAGCAGCCCAAACAGGGTAGGAGAGACCCAGTACTTC; CDR3 protein: CASSPNRVGETQYF; clone size: many; J gene: TRBJ2-5; CDR3 length: 14; D gene: .; V gene: TRBV7-6
CDR3 DNA: TGTGCCACAAAACAAAGAGCGGACACCCGGGGATACACTGAAGCTTTCTTT; CDR3 protein: CATKQRADTRGYTEAFF; clone size: many; J gene: TRBJ1-1; CDR3 length: 17; D gene: .; V gene: TRBV27
CDR3 DNA: TGCAGTGCTAGAGATGGGGTTAGCCTTGTTAGTACGCAGTATTTT; CDR3 protein: CSARDGVSLVSTQYF; clone size: .; J gene: TRBJ2-3; CDR3 length: 15; D gene: .; V gene: TRBV20-1
CDR3 DNA: TGCGCCAGCAGCTTGGGAGGCCCAACCGGAAAGGACACTGAAGCTTTCTTT; CDR3 protein: CASSLGGPTGKDTEAFF; clone size: many; J gene: TRBJ1-1; CDR3 length: 17; D gene: .; V gene: TRBV5-1
CDR3 DNA: TGTGCCAGCAGTCCGGGCTCCCAGGGGCCCCAGCATTTT; CDR3 protein: CASSPGSQGPQHF; clone size: many; J gene: TRBJ1-5; CDR3 length: 13; D gene: .; V gene: TRBV28
CDR3 DNA: TGTGCCAGCTCACTCAACCGGGACAGGGACGGTGGCTACACCTTC; CDR3 protein: CASSLNRDRDGGYTF; clone size: .; J gene: TRBJ1-2; CDR3 length: 15; D gene: TRBD1; V gene: TRBV18
CDR3 DNA: TGTGCCAGCAGCAACTACCGGGCGGGAGGGAACACTGAAGCTTTCTTT; CDR3 protein: CASSNYRAGGNTEAFF; clone size: many; J gene: TRBJ1-1; CDR3 length: 16; D gene: .; V gene: TRBV28